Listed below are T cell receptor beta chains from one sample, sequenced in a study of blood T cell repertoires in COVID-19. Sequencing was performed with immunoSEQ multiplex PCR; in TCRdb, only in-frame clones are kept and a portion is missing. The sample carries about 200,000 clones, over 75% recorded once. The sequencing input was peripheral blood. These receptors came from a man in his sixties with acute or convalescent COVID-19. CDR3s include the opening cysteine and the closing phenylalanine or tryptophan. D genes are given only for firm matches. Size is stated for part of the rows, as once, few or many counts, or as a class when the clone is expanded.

CDR3aa: CASSFAGGKDTQYF
CDR3nt: TGTGCCAGCAGCTTCGCGGGAGGGAAGGATACGCAGTATTTT
j_gene: TRBJ2-3
abundance: NA
v_gene: TRBV5-6
d_gene: TRBD2

CDR3aa: CASSPGTRYYEQYF
CDR3nt: TGTGCCAGCTCACCAGGGACTAGATACTACGAGCAGTACTTC
j_gene: TRBJ2-7
abundance: NA
v_gene: TRBV18
d_gene: TRBD2

CDR3aa: CASSEVGTSGSYEQYF
CDR3nt: TGTGCCAGCAGTGAAGTTGGGACTAGCGGCTCCTACGAGCAGTACTTC
j_gene: TRBJ2-7
abundance: NA
v_gene: TRBV6-1
d_gene: TRBD2

CDR3aa: CASSRAETTLYEQYF
CDR3nt: TGCGCCAGCAGCCGAGCCGAGACTACTCTATACGAGCAGTACTTC
j_gene: TRBJ2-7
abundance: NA
v_gene: TRBV5-1
d_gene: NA

CDR3aa: CASSLTGLMNTEAFF
CDR3nt: TGTGCCAGCAGTTTAACAGGCCTGATGAACACTGAAGCTTTCTTT
j_gene: TRBJ1-1
abundance: NA
v_gene: TRBV28
d_gene: NA

CDR3aa: CASPAPVDEQFF
CDR3nt: TGTGCCAGCCCTGCGCCGGTGGATGAGCAGTTCTTC
j_gene: TRBJ2-1
abundance: NA
v_gene: TRBV25-1
d_gene: NA

CDR3aa: CSFRTGGASSRTEAFF
CDR3nt: TGCAGCTTTCGGACAGGGGGCGCATCGTCTAGGACTGAAGCTTTCTTT
j_gene: TRBJ1-1
abundance: NA
v_gene: TRBV29-1
d_gene: TRBD1

CDR3aa: CASSVGSGRETQYF
CDR3nt: TGTGCCAGCAGCGTAGGGTCAGGGCGGGAGACCCAGTACTTC
j_gene: TRBJ2-5
abundance: NA
v_gene: TRBV9
d_gene: NA

CDR3aa: CASGPGTSGRIGELFF
CDR3nt: TGTGCTAGTGGACCCGGGACTAGCGGGAGGATCGGGGAGCTGTTTTTT
j_gene: TRBJ2-2
abundance: NA
v_gene: TRBV12-5
d_gene: TRBD2

CDR3aa: CASSFGGLNQPQHF
CDR3nt: TGTGCCAGCAGTTTTGGAGGGCTGAATCAGCCCCAGCATTTT
j_gene: TRBJ1-5
abundance: NA
v_gene: TRBV28
d_gene: NA

CDR3aa: CAWRGLYKNIQYF
CDR3nt: TGTGCCTGGAGGGGGCTGTACAAAAACATTCAGTACTTC
j_gene: TRBJ2-4
abundance: NA
v_gene: TRBV30
d_gene: NA

CDR3aa: CASKNRQGRNQPQHF
CDR3nt: TGTGCCAGCAAGAACAGACAGGGACGCAATCAGCCCCAGCATTTT
j_gene: TRBJ1-5
abundance: NA
v_gene: TRBV2
d_gene: TRBD1

CDR3aa: CATSGRSGQHNEQFF
CDR3nt: TGTGCCACCAGTGGGCGTAGCGGCCAACACAATGAGCAGTTCTTC
j_gene: TRBJ2-1
abundance: few
v_gene: TRBV24-1
d_gene: NA

CDR3aa: CATSDGGGGSSETQYF
CDR3nt: TGTGCCACCAGTGATGGTGGAGGGGGCAGTTCCGAGACCCAGTACTTC
j_gene: TRBJ2-5
abundance: NA
v_gene: TRBV24-1
d_gene: NA

CDR3aa: CASSLGGSSYNEQFF
CDR3nt: TGCGCCAGCAGCTTGGGTGGGAGCTCCTACAATGAGCAGTTCTTC
j_gene: TRBJ2-1
abundance: NA
v_gene: TRBV5-1
d_gene: NA

CDR3aa: CASSVQGSPDTQYF
CDR3nt: TGTGCCAGCAGTGTTCAGGGATCCCCAGATACGCAGTATTTT
j_gene: TRBJ2-3
abundance: NA
v_gene: TRBV6-4
d_gene: NA

CDR3aa: CASRDGSGRNTGELFF
CDR3nt: TGTGCCAGCAGGGATGGCAGCGGGAGGAACACCGGGGAGCTGTTTTTT
j_gene: TRBJ2-2
abundance: NA
v_gene: TRBV7-3
d_gene: TRBD2